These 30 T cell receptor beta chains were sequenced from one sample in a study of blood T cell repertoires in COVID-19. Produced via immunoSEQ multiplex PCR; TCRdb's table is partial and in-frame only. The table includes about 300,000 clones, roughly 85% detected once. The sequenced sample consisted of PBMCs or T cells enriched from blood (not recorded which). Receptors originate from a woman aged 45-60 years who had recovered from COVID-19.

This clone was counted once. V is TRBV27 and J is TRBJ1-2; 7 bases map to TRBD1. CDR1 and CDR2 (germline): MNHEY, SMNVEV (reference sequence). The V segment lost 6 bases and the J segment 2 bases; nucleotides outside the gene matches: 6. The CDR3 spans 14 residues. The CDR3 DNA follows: TGTGCCAGCAGGTCGACAGGGAGGAACTATGGCTACACCTTC. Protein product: CASRSTGRNYGYTF.

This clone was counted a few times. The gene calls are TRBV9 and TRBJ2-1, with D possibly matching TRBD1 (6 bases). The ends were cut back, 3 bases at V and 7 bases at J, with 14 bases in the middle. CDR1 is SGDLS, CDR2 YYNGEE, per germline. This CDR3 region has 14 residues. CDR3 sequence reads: CASSGGQTWNEQFF. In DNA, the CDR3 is TGTGCCAGCAGCGGTGGACAGACTTGGAATGAGCAGTTCTTC.

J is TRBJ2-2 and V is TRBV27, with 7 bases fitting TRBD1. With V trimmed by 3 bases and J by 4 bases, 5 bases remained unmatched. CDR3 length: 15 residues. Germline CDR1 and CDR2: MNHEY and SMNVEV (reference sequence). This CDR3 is CASSFSTGSTGELFF. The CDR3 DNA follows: TGTGCCAGCAGTTTCTCGACAGGGAGCACCGGGGAGCTGTTTTTT.

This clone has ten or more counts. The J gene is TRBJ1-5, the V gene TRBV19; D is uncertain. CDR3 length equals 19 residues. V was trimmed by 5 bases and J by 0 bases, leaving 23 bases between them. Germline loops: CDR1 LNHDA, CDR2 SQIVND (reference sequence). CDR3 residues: CASSPSLHLGGDSNQPQHF. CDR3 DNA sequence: TGTGCCAGTAGTCCATCGCTTCACCTCGGCGGAGATAGCAATCAGCCCCAGCATTTT.

The CDR3 sequence: CASRNPGSGNTIYF. The CDR3 nucleotides are TGTGCCAGCAGGAACCCAGGGTCTGGAAACACCATATATTTT. This chain uses TRBV6-5 with TRBJ1-3, with a weak D call TRBD1 (5 bases). The V gene's germline CDR1 is MNHEY and CDR2 SVGAGI. CDR3 size: 14 residues. With 6 bases removed from V and 1 base from J, the gap between germline ends came to 10 bases.

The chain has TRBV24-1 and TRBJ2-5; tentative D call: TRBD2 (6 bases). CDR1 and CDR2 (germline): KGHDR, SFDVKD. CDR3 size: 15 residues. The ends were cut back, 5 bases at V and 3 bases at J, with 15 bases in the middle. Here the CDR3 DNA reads TGTGCCACCAGTGTCGCCGGGACTCGGAAAGAGACCCAGTACTTC. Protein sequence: CATSVAGTRKETQYF.

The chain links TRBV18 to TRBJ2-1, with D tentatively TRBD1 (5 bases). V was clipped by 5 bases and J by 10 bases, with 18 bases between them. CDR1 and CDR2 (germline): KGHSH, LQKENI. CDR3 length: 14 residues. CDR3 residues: CASSGSRQGGEQFF. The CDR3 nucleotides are TGTGCCAGCTCAGGGTCACGGCAGGGCGGCGAGCAGTTCTTC.

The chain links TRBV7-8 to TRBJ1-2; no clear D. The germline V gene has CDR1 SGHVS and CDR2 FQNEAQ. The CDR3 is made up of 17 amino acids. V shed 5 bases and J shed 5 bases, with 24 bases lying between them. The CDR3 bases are TGTGCCAGCAGCGAAAAAAGGCCCCGGGATCGCGCGTATGGCTACACCTTC. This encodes CASSEKRPRDRAYGYTF. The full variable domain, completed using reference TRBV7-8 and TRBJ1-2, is GAGVSQSPRYKVAKRGQDVALRCDPISGHVSLFWYQQALGQGPEFLTYFQNEAQLDKSGLPSDRFFAERPEGSVSTLKIQRTQQEDSAVYLCASSEKRPRDRAYGYTFGSGTRLTVV.

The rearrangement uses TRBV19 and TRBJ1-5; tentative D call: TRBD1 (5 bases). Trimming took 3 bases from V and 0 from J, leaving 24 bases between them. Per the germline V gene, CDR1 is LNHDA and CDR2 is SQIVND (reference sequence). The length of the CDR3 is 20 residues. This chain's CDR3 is CASSIPSGKGRDYSNQPQHF. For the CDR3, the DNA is TGTGCCAGTAGTATTCCCTCTGGGAAGGGCAGGGATTATAGCAATCAGCCCCAGCATTTT.

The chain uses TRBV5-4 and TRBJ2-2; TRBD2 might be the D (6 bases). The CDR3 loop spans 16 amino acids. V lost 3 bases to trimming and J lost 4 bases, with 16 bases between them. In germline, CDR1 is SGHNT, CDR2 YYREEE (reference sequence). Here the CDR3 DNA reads TGTGCCAGCAGCTCAGGCGGGACTCGGACCACCGGGGAGCTGTTTTTT. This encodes CASSSGGTRTTGELFF. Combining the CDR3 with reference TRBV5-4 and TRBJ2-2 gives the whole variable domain ETGVTQSPTHLIKTRGQQVTLRCSSQSGHNTVSWYQQALGQGPQFIFQYYREEENGRGNFPPRFSGLQFPNYSSELNVNALELDDSALYLCASSSGGTRTTGELFFGEGSRLTVL.

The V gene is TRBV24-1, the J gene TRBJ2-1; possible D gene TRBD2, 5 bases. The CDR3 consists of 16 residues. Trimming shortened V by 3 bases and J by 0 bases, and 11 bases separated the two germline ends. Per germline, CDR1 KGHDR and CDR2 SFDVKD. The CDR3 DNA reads TGTGCCACCAGTGATCCAACGGGATTCTCCTACAATGAGCAGTTCTTC. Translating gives CATSDPTGFSYNEQFF.

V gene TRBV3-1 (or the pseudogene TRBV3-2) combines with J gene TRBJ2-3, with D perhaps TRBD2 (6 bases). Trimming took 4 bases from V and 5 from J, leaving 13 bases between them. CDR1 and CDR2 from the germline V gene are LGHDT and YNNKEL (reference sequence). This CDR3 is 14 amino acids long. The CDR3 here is CASSLIGSGDTQYF. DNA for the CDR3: TGTGCCAGCAGCCTCATCGGGAGCGGAGATACGCAGTATTTT.

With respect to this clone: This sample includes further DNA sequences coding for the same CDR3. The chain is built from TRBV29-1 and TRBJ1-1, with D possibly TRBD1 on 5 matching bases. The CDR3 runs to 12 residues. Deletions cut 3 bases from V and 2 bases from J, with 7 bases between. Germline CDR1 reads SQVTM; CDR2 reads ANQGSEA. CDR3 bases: TGCAGCGTTGACAGGGTCAACACTGAAGCTTTCTTT. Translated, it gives CSVDRVNTEAFF.

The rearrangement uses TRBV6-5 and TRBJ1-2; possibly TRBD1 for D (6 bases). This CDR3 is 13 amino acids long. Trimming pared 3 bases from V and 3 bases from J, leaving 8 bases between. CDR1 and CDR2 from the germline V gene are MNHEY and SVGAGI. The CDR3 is CASSYAGDYGYTF. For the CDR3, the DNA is TGTGCCAGCAGTTATGCAGGGGACTATGGCTACACCTTC.

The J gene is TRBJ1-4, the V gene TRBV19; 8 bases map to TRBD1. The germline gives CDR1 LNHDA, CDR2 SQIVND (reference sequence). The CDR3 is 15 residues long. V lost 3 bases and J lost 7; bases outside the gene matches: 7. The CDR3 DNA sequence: TGTGCCAGTAGTATTTCAGGGGGCGCGGGTGAAAAACTGTTTTTT. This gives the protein CASSISGGAGEKLFF.

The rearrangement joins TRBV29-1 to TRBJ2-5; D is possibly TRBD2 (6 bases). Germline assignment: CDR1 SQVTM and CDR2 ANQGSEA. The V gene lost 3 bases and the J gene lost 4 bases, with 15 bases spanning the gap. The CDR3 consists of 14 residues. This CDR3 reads CSVDRSGGRETQYF. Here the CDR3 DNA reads TGCAGCGTTGATCGCTCCGGGGGTCGAGAGACCCAGTACTTC.

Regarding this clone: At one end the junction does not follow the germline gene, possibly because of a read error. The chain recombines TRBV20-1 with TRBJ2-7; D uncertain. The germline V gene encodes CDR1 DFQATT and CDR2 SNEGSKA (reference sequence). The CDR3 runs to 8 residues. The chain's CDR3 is CSASSSNF. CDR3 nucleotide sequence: TGCAGTGCTAGTTCATCTAACTTC.

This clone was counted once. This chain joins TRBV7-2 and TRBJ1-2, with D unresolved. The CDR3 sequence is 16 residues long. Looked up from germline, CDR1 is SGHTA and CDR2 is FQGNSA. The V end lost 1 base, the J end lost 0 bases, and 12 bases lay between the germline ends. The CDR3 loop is CASSLGASVANYGYTF. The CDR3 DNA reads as TGTGCCAGCAGCTTAGGAGCTTCGGTCGCTAACTATGGCTACACCTTC.

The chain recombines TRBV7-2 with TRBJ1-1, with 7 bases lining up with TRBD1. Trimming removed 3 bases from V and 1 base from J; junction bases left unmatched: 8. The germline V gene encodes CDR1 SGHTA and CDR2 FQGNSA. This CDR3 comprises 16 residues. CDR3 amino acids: CASSLPSGTANTEAFF. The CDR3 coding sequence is TGTGCCAGCAGCTTGCCCTCCGGGACAGCGAACACTGAAGCTTTCTTT.

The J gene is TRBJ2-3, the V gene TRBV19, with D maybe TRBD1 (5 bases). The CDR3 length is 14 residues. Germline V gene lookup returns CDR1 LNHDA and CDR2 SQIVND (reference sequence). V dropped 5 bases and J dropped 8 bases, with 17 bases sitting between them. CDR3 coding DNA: TGTGCCAGTAGTTTTACAGGTGCCGGAGCTACGCAGTATTTT. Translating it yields CASSFTGAGATQYF.

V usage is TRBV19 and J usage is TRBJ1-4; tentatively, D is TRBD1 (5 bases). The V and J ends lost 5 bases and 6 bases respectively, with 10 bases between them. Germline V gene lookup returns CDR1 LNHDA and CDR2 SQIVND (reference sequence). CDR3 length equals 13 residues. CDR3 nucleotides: TGTGCCAGTAGTGAGACAGTTCATGAAAAACTGTTTTTT. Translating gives CASSETVHEKLFF.

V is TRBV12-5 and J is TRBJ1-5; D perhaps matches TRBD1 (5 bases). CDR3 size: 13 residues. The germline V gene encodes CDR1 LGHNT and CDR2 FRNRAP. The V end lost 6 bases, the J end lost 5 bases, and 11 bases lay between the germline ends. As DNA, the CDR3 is TGTGCTAGTGGATGGGGCAGATATCAGCCCCAGCATTTT. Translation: CASGWGRYQPQHF.

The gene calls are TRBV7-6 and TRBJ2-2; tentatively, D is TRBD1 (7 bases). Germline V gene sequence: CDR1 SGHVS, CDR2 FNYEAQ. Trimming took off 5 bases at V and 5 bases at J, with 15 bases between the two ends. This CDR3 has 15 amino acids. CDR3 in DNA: TGTGCCAGCAGCGCGACAGGGCGGGAAACCGGGGAGCTGTTTTTT. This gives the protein CASSATGRETGELFF.

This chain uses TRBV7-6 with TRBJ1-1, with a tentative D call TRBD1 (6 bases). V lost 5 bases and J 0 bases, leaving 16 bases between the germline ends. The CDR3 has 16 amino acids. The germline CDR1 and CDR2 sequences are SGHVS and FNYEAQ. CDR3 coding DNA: TGTGCCAGCAGCCGTGGGGGGGGCGCGGTGAACACTGAAGCTTTCTTT. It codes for CASSRGGGAVNTEAFF. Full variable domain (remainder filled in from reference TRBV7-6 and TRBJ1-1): GAGVSQSPRYKVTKRGQDVALRCDPISGHVSLYWYRQALGQGPEFLTYFNYEAQQDKSGLPNDRFSAERPEGSISTLTIQRTEQRDSAMYRCASSRGGGAVNTEAFFGQGTRLTVV.

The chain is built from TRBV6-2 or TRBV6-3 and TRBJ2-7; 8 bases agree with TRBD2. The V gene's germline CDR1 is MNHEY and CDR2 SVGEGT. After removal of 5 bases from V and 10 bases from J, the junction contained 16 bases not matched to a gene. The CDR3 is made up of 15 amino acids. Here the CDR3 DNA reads TGTGCCAGCAGTCCCCGGGGGGGAACCCTACGAGGCCAGTACTTC. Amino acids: CASSPRGGTLRGQYF.

The CDR3 DNA reads TGTGCCAGCAGCTTAGCCGAGGGACATTATGACGAGCAGTACTTC. The encoded protein is CASSLAEGHYDEQYF. The chain carries TRBV7-2 and TRBJ2-7, with a weak D call TRBD1 (6 bases). The CDR3 sequence is 15 residues long. Germline-derived CDR1 and CDR2 are SGHTA and FQGNSA. V dropped 0 bases and J dropped 5 bases, with 14 bases sitting between them.

CDR3 bases: TGTGCCAGCAGCCTTGGACAAGACTCTGGAAACACCATATATTTT. Protein sequence: CASSLGQDSGNTIYF. The genes are TRBV28 and TRBJ1-3; weak D call: TRBD1 (5 bases). Trimming removed 6 bases at V and 0 bases at J, with 12 bases between. Germline V gene data show CDR1 as MDHEN and CDR2 as SYDVKM. The CDR3 is made up of 15 amino acids.

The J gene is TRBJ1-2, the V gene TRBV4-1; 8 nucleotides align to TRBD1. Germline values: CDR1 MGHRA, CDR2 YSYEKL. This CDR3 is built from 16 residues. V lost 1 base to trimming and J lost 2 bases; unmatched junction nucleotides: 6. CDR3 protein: CASSQGGQGQNYGYTF. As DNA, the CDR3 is TGCGCCAGCAGCCAAGGCGGACAGGGACAAAACTATGGCTACACCTTC.

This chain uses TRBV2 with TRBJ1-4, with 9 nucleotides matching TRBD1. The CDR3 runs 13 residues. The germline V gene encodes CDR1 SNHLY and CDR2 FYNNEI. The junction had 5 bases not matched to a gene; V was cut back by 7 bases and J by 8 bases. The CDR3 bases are TGTGCCAGCACCAGGACAGGGGTCGAAAAACTGTTTTTT. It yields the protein CASTRTGVEKLFF.

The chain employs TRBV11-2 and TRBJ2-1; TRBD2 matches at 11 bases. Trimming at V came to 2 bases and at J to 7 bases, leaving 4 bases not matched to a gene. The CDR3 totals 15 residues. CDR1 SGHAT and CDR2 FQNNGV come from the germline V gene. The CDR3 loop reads CASSLIAGGPNEQFF. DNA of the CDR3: TGTGCCAGCAGCTTAATAGCGGGGGGGCCGAATGAGCAGTTCTTC.